The entry that follows covers one T cell receptor beta chain sequence. Its target is unknown. Per germline, CDR1 MNHEY and CDR2 SMNVEV (reference sequence). The CDR3 is 15 residues long. The V end lost 3 bases, the J end lost 1 base, and 9 bases lay between the germline ends. Amplified regions were TCR beta CDR3 sequences from RNA transcripts. A set of HTBI primers served as the primers for a first-round RT-PCR of the TCR CDR3. TCRdb redid the calling of the multiplex PCR reads with MiXCR, one entry per CDR3 protein. The table includes about 380,000 distinct CDR3 sequences, around a sixth detected once. The data are from a study of T cells in Graves' hyperthyroidism and ophthalmopathy. Study-level information: Peripheral blood was obtained at initial diagnosis, preceding any treatment. Study conclusions and caveats: Ophthalmopathy stood apart from stable hyperthyroidism in a 13 V-J model.

Sample: blood. The J gene is TRBJ1-4, the V gene TRBV27; no clear D gene. The TCR originated in a man in his late teens or twenties with Graves' ophthalmopathy. The CDR3 nucleotides are TGTGCCAGCAGTTTGTCGGCGGGAACTAATGAAAAACTGTTTTTT. Its translation: CASSLSAGTNEKLFF.